The rows below give T cell receptor beta chains drawn from one sample of a study of CD8 T cells in Susac syndrome. TCRdb re-analysed the immunoSEQ multiplex PCR reads in MiXCR, keeping a single row per CDR3 protein. This table has about 140,000 distinct CDR3 sequences, roughly 94% appearing once. The sequencing input was CD4+ T cells from PBMCs. These receptors were collected from a human donor in good health. Both conserved end residues are part of each CDR3. The D gene is left open where the match is weak. Some rows mark clone size as missing; the rest say once, few, many or name a class of expanded clone.

TRBV25-1,once,.,TRBJ2-7,CASSRTQRPYEQYF,TGTGCCAGCAGCAGGACTCAGCGGCCCTACGAGCAGTACTTC
TRBV14,once,TRBD1,TRBJ1-2,CASSPTTGFNYGYTF,TGTGCCAGCAGTCCAACGACAGGGTTTAACTATGGCTACACCTTC
TRBV20-1,.,.,TRBJ1-1,CSASRAGTEAFF,TGCAGTGCTAGCAGGGCGGGCACTGAAGCTTTCTTT
TRBV28,.,TRBD2,TRBJ2-3,CASFSGSGTDTQYF,TGTGCCAGTTTTAGCGGGAGCGGAACAGATACGCAGTATTTT
TRBV12-3/TRBV12-4,.,TRBD1,TRBJ1-5,CASSWTGRGDQPQHF,TGTGCCAGCAGTTGGACAGGTCGCGGCGATCAGCCCCAGCATTTT
TRBV19,.,.,TRBJ1-2,CASSIGPNREMYGYTF,TGTGCCAGTAGTATAGGACCGAACAGGGAAATGTATGGCTACACCTTC
TRBV28,.,TRBD1,TRBJ2-5,CASSFVRGPQETQYF,TGTGCCAGCAGTTTTGTGAGGGGGCCTCAAGAGACCCAGTACTTC
TRBV5-1,.,TRBD1,TRBJ2-1,CASRTWVMGTGRNEQFF,TGCGCCAGCAGAACCTGGGTTATGGGGACAGGGCGCAATGAGCAGTTCTTC
TRBV19,.,TRBD1,TRBJ2-7,CASRPGTGNGNEQYF,TGTGCCAGTAGGCCCGGGACAGGGAACGGCAACGAGCAGTACTTC
TRBV20-1,.,.,TRBJ1-3,CSARPRSGNTIYF,TGCAGTGCTAGACCGAGGTCGGGAAACACCATATATTTT
TRBV20-1,.,.,TRBJ1-2,CSAIGGRTNYGYTF,TGCAGTGCTATTGGGGGGAGGACTAACTATGGCTACACCTTC
TRBV30,.,.,TRBJ2-1,CAWSGNWHNEQFF,TGTGCCTGGAGTGGTAATTGGCACAATGAGCAGTTCTTC
TRBV12-3/TRBV12-4,.,.,TRBJ1-1,CASSTWTENTEAFF,TGTGCCAGCAGTACCTGGACCGAGAACACTGAAGCTTTCTTT
TRBV4-1,once,.,TRBJ2-4,CASSQDLAKNIQYF,TGCGCCAGCAGCCAAGATCTAGCCAAAAACATTCAGTACTTC
TRBV6-6,.,.,TRBJ1-5,CASSSQEDQPQHF,TGTGCCAGCAGTTCACAGGAGGATCAGCCCCAGCATTTT
TRBV19,.,TRBD2,TRBJ2-1,CASSMTSGGWRSYNEQFF,TGTGCCAGTAGTATGACTAGCGGGGGATGGAGATCCTACAATGAGCAGTTCTTC
TRBV29-1,.,.,TRBJ2-2,CSVEGPPNTGELFF,TGCAGCGTTGAAGGCCCCCCGAACACCGGGGAGCTGTTTTTT
TRBV30,.,.,TRBJ2-3,CAWTRSGLSTDTQYF,TGTGCCTGGACGCGTTCAGGACTTAGCACAGATACGCAGTATTTT
TRBV12-3/TRBV12-4,.,TRBD1,TRBJ2-7,CASSPDRVVEQYF,TGTGCCAGCAGCCCCGACAGGGTTGTCGAGCAGTACTTC
TRBV2,.,.,TRBJ2-4,CASSPSLGGAGAKNIQYF,TGTGCCAGCAGCCCCTCTCTAGGGGGAGCAGGAGCCAAAAACATTCAGTACTTC
TRBV7-9,.,TRBD1,TRBJ1-5,CASSLGDRGRGQPQHF,TGTGCCAGCAGCTTAGGAGACAGGGGGCGAGGTCAGCCCCAGCATTTT
TRBV5-4,.,TRBD1,TRBJ2-7,CASSFDRGLYEQYF,TGTGCCAGCAGCTTCGACAGGGGCTTATACGAGCAGTACTTC
TRBV24-1,.,.,TRBJ2-3,CATSDLRGSADTQYF,TGTGCCACCAGTGATTTACGGGGCTCGGCAGATACGCAGTATTTT
TRBV20-1,.,.,TRBJ2-3,CSASIQRTSTDTQYF,TGCAGTGCTAGTATACAGAGAACTAGCACAGATACGCAGTATTTT
TRBV14,.,TRBD2,TRBJ2-3,CASSQGIGLAGRGDTQYF,TGTGCCAGCAGCCAAGGTATAGGGCTAGCGGGAAGAGGAGATACGCAGTATTTT
TRBV9,.,.,TRBJ2-1,CASSPRRASYNEQFF,TGTGCCAGCAGCCCCCGGAGGGCTAGTTACAATGAGCAGTTCTTC
TRBV4-1,.,.,TRBJ2-7,CASSQGTLPGYEQYF,TGCGCCAGCAGCCAAGGGACTTTACCGGGCTACGAGCAGTACTTC
TRBV25-1,once,TRBD1,TRBJ2-7,CASSTWTGPEVQYF,TGTGCCAGCAGTACATGGACAGGGCCGGAGGTGCAGTACTTC
TRBV27,.,.,TRBJ2-7,CASSVGQTYEQYF,TGTGCCAGCAGTGTGGGACAAACTTACGAGCAGTACTTC
TRBV3-1,.,.,TRBJ1-2,CASSQEQGNYGYTF,TGTGCCAGCAGCCAAGAACAGGGTAACTATGGCTACACCTTC
TRBV7-9,.,TRBD1,TRBJ2-1,CASSPRQGAGREQFF,TGTGCCAGCAGCCCACGACAGGGGGCGGGCAGGGAGCAGTTCTTC
TRBV19,.,TRBD1,TRBJ2-7,CASTRRPRTGASYEQYF,TGTGCCAGCACCAGAAGACCCCGGACAGGGGCCTCCTACGAGCAGTACTTC
TRBV19,.,.,TRBJ1-1,CASSRRFEAFF,TGTGCCAGTAGTAGGCGATTTGAAGCTTTCTTT
TRBV12-3/TRBV12-4,.,TRBD2,TRBJ2-2,CASIAGEVGELFF,TGTGCCAGCATAGCGGGAGAGGTCGGGGAGCTGTTTTTT
TRBV5-4,.,.,TRBJ1-3,CASHNQREYFGNTIYF,TGTGCCAGCCACAATCAAAGGGAGTATTTCGGAAACACCATATATTTT
TRBV20-1,.,.,TRBJ2-1,CSARAVADGYNEQFF,TGCAGTGCTAGAGCGGTAGCGGATGGTTACAATGAGCAGTTCTTC
TRBV19,.,TRBD2,TRBJ2-1,CASLPAGDYNEQFF,TGTGCCAGCCTCCCAGCGGGGGACTACAATGAGCAGTTCTTC
TRBV20-1,.,.,TRBJ2-3,CSASRGSGYTDTQYF,TGCAGTGCTAGTAGGGGTAGCGGTTACACAGATACGCAGTATTTT
TRBV24-1,.,.,TRBJ1-2,CATSPGTPRGYTF,TGTGCCACCAGTCCCGGGACACCGAGAGGCTACACCTTC
TRBV7-9,.,.,TRBJ2-2,CASSGDPRSTGELFF,TGTGCCAGCAGCGGGGACCCCCGATCCACCGGGGAGCTGTTTTTT
TRBV7-9,.,.,TRBJ2-3,CASSFIYTDTQYF,TGTGCCAGCAGCTTTATTTACACAGATACGCAGTATTTT
TRBV5-1,.,.,TRBJ2-7,CASSLGPGREQYF,TGCGCCAGCAGCTTGGGACCAGGGAGAGAGCAGTACTTC
TRBV24-1,.,.,TRBJ2-3,CATSETGRTDTQYF,TGTGCCACCAGTGAGACGGGACGAACAGATACGCAGTATTTT
TRBV7-6,.,.,TRBJ2-7,CASSSLPGDEQYF,TGTGCCAGCAGCTCCCTCCCCGGGGACGAGCAGTACTTC
TRBV12-3/TRBV12-4,.,TRBD1,TRBJ2-1,CASKGQGGNEQFF,TGTGCCAGCAAAGGACAGGGGGGAAATGAGCAGTTCTTC
TRBV18,.,.,TRBJ2-5,CASSGRRSLLQETQYF,TGTGCCAGCTCAGGCAGGCGTAGTCTTCTGCAAGAGACCCAGTACTTC
TRBV10-3,.,.,TRBJ1-5,CAISDTDNQPQHF,TGTGCCATCAGTGATACGGACAATCAGCCCCAGCATTTT
TRBV15,.,TRBD1,TRBJ1-5,CATSRGDRGQPQHF,TGTGCCACCAGCAGGGGGGACAGGGGTCAGCCCCAGCATTTT
TRBV5-6,.,TRBD1,TRBJ1-1,CASSLQGARGEAFF,TGTGCCAGCAGCCTACAGGGGGCGAGAGGTGAAGCTTTCTTT
TRBV2,.,.,TRBJ2-7,CASGDRQSSYEQYF,TGTGCCAGCGGCGATAGACAGTCGTCCTACGAGCAGTACTTC
TRBV20-1,.,TRBD1,TRBJ2-2,CSASPAGGTGELFF,TGCAGTGCTTCCCCCGCAGGGGGCACCGGGGAGCTGTTTTTT
TRBV12-3/TRBV12-4,.,.,TRBJ1-5,CASSLTKAALNNQPQHF,TGTGCCAGCAGTTTAACAAAGGCAGCACTGAACAATCAGCCCCAGCATTTT
TRBV4-1,.,.,TRBJ1-1,CASSQYHGGTEAFF,TGCGCCAGCAGCCAGTATCACGGGGGCACTGAAGCTTTCTTT
TRBV12-3/TRBV12-4,.,.,TRBJ1-5,CASSLEQGPQHF,TGTGCCAGCAGTTTAGAACAGGGACCCCAGCATTTT